A selection of T cell receptor beta chains follows, all from one sample in a study of T-cell reconstitution after alpha-beta-depleted transplantation in children. TCRdb independently ran MiXCR on the PCR reads; one entry per CDR3 protein. Found here are roughly 32,000 distinct CDR3 sequences, nearly 6.5% of them singletons; the top ten hold roughly 30%. Sequencing was performed on peripheral blood, taken 60 days after TCRalphabeta/CD19-depleted stem cell transplant. The receptors were sampled from a child under three years old who had a stem cell transplant for acute myeloid leukemia, so the T cells may come from the graft donor. Both conserved end residues are part of each CDR3. The D gene is left open where the match is weak. Not all rows give a size; the values are once, few, many and, for expanded clones, a class.

d_call	v_call	j_call	clone_size	cdr3_nt	cdr3_aa
TRBD2	TRBV5-1	TRBJ2-4	many	TGCGCCAGCAGCCGGGCCGGGGAGGGGGCCAAAAACATTCAGTACTTC	CASSRAGEGAKNIQYF
TRBD1	TRBV7-9	TRBJ2-7	many	TGTGCCAGCAGCCCCGGGACAGGCCCCCCCTACGAGCAGTACTTC	CASSPGTGPPYEQYF
NA	TRBV14	TRBJ2-2	few	TGTGCCAGCAGCCAAGTCCAGTGTAGAGGCGACACCGGGGAGCTGTTTTTT	CASSQVQCRGDTGELFF
NA	TRBV29-1	TRBJ2-3	many	TGCAGCGGCGGACGGAGCACAGATACGCAGTATTTT	CSGGRSTDTQYF
NA	TRBV9	TRBJ1-2	many	TGTGCCAGCCGGAGAGGGGTGGCGTTTGGCTACACCTTC	CASRRGVAFGYTF
NA	TRBV9	TRBJ2-3	many	TGTGCCAGCAGCGAGTGGATCACAGATACGCAGTATTTT	CASSEWITDTQYF
NA	TRBV5-1	TRBJ2-3	many	TGCGCCAGCATCGCTAGCGAGACCAGCACAGATACGCAGTATTTT	CASIASETSTDTQYF
TRBD1	TRBV4-3	TRBJ2-1	many	TGCGCCAGCAGCCAAGTAACAGGGGGAATGAGCTCCTACAATGAGCAGTTCTTC	CASSQVTGGMSSYNEQFF
TRBD1	TRBV11-2	TRBJ1-4	NA	TGTGCCAGCAGCTTGATAGGGACAGGTCCGTTTTTT	CASSLIGTGPFF
NA	TRBV20-1	TRBJ2-1	many	TGCAGTGCTCCCTTCGACTCCTACAATGAGCAGTTCTTC	CSAPFDSYNEQFF
TRBD2	TRBV7-3	TRBJ2-1	many	TGTGCCAGCAGCTCCAGCGGGAGGCCCTACAATGAGCAGTTCTTC	CASSSSGRPYNEQFF
NA	TRBV20-1	TRBJ1-5	many	TGCAGTGTTTACCGGGACGGATTATATAGCAATCAGCCCCAGCATTTT	CSVYRDGLYSNQPQHF
NA	TRBV28	TRBJ1-2	many	TGTGCCAGCAGATGGGCCTCCGTAGGCTACACCTTC	CASRWASVGYTF
TRBD1	TRBV5-1	TRBJ2-1	many	TGCGCCAGCAGCGGTTGGGGACAGGGGCACAATGAGCAGTTCTTC	CASSGWGQGHNEQFF
NA	TRBV27	TRBJ1-1	many	TGTGCCAGCAGTTTATTCTCTCGGACTGAAGCTTTCTTT	CASSLFSRTEAFF
NA	TRBV27	TRBJ2-1	NA	TGTGCCAGCAGAATCGGGCCGCACCAGAGTGAGCAGTTCTTC	CASRIGPHQSEQFF
TRBD1	TRBV5-1	TRBJ2-3	many	TGCGCCAGCAGCTTGGTAGCCGGGACAGGGCGGACAGATACGCAGTATTTT	CASSLVAGTGRTDTQYF
NA	TRBV7-2	TRBJ2-7	many	TGTGCCAGCAGCTTCTCGGGGACGAGCTCCTACGAGCAGTACTTC	CASSFSGTSSYEQYF
NA	TRBV20-1	TRBJ1-6	medium-sized	TGCAGTGCTAGATCCTATTCACCCCTCCACTTT	CSARSYSPLHF
TRBD2	TRBV4-2	TRBJ2-7	many	TGTGCCAGCAGCCAATTACTAGCGGGAGCTTACGAGCAGTACTTC	CASSQLLAGAYEQYF